This T cell receptor beta chain was identified in a study of T cell repertoires in cytomegalovirus infection. Across the whole study: Indications came from public TCR beta signatures; they pointed to CMV infection and to a matching HLA type.

In TCRdb, the reads were re-called with MiXCR into one record per CDR3 protein. The table records a few hundred thousand distinct CDR3 sequences, around 15% of them present only once. This clonotype was recorded many times. The CDR3 totals 17 residues. Trimming removed 2 bases from V and 2 bases from J, with 16 bases in between. Germline values: CDR1 MGHDK, CDR2 SYGVNS. J is TRBJ2-1 and V is TRBV25-1; weak D call: TRBD1 (6 bases). The TCR was taken from a human donor in good health (CMV status not recorded). Some clones in this sample may be carry-over from other donors' samples. The sequenced sample was PBMCs. The CDR3: CASSERQVSYAYNEQFF. The CDR3 bases are TGTGCCAGCAGTGAAAGACAGGTTAGTTATGCCTACAATGAGCAGTTCTTC. Full variable domain (rest looked up from reference TRBV25-1 and TRBJ2-1): EADIYQTPRYLVIGTGKKITLECSQTMGHDKMYWYQQDPGMELHLIHYSYGVNSTEKGDLSSESTVSRIRTEHFPLTLESARPSHTSQYLCASSERQVSYAYNEQFFGPGTRLTVL.